These T cell receptor beta chains were read from a single sample in a study of T-cell reconstitution after alpha-beta-depleted transplantation in children. A single record per CDR3 protein comes from TCRdb applying MiXCR to the PCR reads. The sample has roughly 400,000 distinct CDR3 sequences, about 45% seen once; the top ten hold 25% to 30%. The input for sequencing was PBMCs, taken before TCRalphabeta/CD19-depleted stem cell transplant. Receptors originate from a girl aged 2 to 9 with aplastic anemia, due to receive a stem cell transplant. The CDR3 runs from the conserved cysteine through the conserved F or W. A D gene is named only where the DNA matches it firmly. Expanded clones get a size class; other rows say once, few or many, or leave the size out.

clone_size | d_call | j_call | v_call | cdr3_nt | cdr3_aa
- | - | TRBJ2-7 | TRBV9 | TGTGCCAGCAGCGTAGGGGTCGGCCACGAGCAGTACTTC | CASSVGVGHEQYF
- | - | TRBJ2-1 | TRBV28 | TGTGCCAGCCACGACCCCGGTAGGACAAATGAGCAGTTCTTC | CASHDPGRTNEQFF
few | TRBD2 | TRBJ2-6 | TRBV18 | TGTGCCAGCTCATCGACTAGCGGGGTTCTCTGGGGGGCCAACGTCCTGACTTTC | CASSSTSGVLWGANVLTF
- | - | TRBJ2-7 | TRBV5-1 | TGCGCCAGCAGCCACCCCAGGGGCGCTATCTCCTACGAGCAGTACTTC | CASSHPRGAISYEQYF
few | - | TRBJ2-1 | TRBV7-2 | TGTGCCAGCAGCTCCGTGTTAGGGCTAAATGGGGAGCAGTTCTTC | CASSSVLGLNGEQFF
- | TRBD1 | TRBJ2-5 | TRBV18 | TGTGCCAGCTCACCACCTGGGACAGGGAAAGAGACCCAGTACTTC | CASSPPGTGKETQYF
- | TRBD2 | TRBJ2-7 | TRBV6-5 | TGTGCCAGCAGTTACTCGGTTAGGGAGGGTTCCTACGAGCAGTACTTC | CASSYSVREGSYEQYF
- | TRBD2 | TRBJ2-1 | TRBV12-3/TRBV12-4 | TGTGCCAGCAGTTTAGATTCCGCGGGGGATGAGCAGTTCTTC | CASSLDSAGDEQFF
- | - | TRBJ2-1 | TRBV20-1 | TGCAGTGCTAGCTGGCTAAGCTCCTACAATGAGCAGTTCTTC | CSASWLSSYNEQFF
few | - | TRBJ1-4 | TRBV6-6 | TGTGCCAGCAGTTACGAAGGTGAAAAACTGTTTTTT | CASSYEGEKLFF
- | TRBD2 | TRBJ2-5 | TRBV4-2 | TGTGCCAGCAGCCGTCGACTAGCGGAAGCTGGGGGGTCCCAGTACTTC | CASSRRLAEAGGSQYF
few | TRBD1 | TRBJ1-2 | TRBV7-9 | TGTGCCAGCAGCACCCGACAGGGGAGAGGTGGCTACACCTTC | CASSTRQGRGGYTF
- | TRBD2 | TRBJ2-1 | TRBV7-3 | TGTGCAATCAGTATAGGTAGCGGGGCGAACAATGAGCAGTTCTTC | CAISIGSGANNEQFF
- | TRBD2 | TRBJ2-5 | TRBV20-1 | TGCAGTGCTAGAATGCCTAGCGGGATTGAAGAGACCCAGTACTTC | CSARMPSGIEETQYF
once | - | TRBJ1-5 | TRBV19 | TGTGCCAGTAGGCCCCTCGGACAGTTTAGCAATCAGCCCCAGCATTTT | CASRPLGQFSNQPQHF
- | - | TRBJ1-2 | TRBV24-1 | TGTGCCACCAGTGATCGAGCAGGCGGCCCAAACTATGGCTACACCTTC | CATSDRAGGPNYGYTF
- | - | TRBJ2-2 | TRBV7-9 | TGTGCCAGCAGCTCTGGGGGCGGAACCACCGGGGAGCTGTTTTTT | CASSSGGGTTGELFF
many | - | TRBJ1-5 | TRBV20-1 | TGCAGTGCTAGAGGGGTAGGGGGCAATCAGCCCCAGCATTTT | CSARGVGGNQPQHF
few | - | TRBJ2-4 | TRBV5-1 | TGCGCCAGCAGCACCACCCATGCCAAAAACATTCAGTACTTC | CASSTTHAKNIQYF
many | - | TRBJ1-1 | TRBV15 | TGTGCCACGACCAGTCCGAACCCGGGAAACACTGAAGCTTTCTTT | CATTSPNPGNTEAFF
- | - | TRBJ2-1 | TRBV5-1 | TGCGCCAGCAGCTGGGGTGGGGTGTTGGAATACAATGAGCAGTTCTTC | CASSWGGVLEYNEQFF
- | - | TRBJ2-7 | TRBV20-1 | TGCAGTGCTTATACCAGTTCGGACCTAGGGGCCTACGAGCAGTACTTC | CSAYTSSDLGAYEQYF
- | - | TRBJ2-3 | TRBV6-5 | TGTGCCAGCGGCTACGGTAAACAGGGATTGGCCCAGTATTTT | CASGYGKQGLAQYF
once | TRBD2 | TRBJ2-2 | TRBV3-1 | TGTGCCAGCAGCCAAGCGGGAGCGGGGACCGGGGAGCTGTTTTTT | CASSQAGAGTGELFF
- | TRBD2 | TRBJ2-3 | TRBV10-2 | TGCGCCTCCTGGACTAGCGGGGGCCGGGATACGCAGTATTTT | CASWTSGGRDTQYF
few | TRBD1 | TRBJ1-1 | TRBV27 | TGTGCCAGCAGTTTATCCGGGGCAGGGGGGAACACTGAAGCTTTCTTT | CASSLSGAGGNTEAFF
- | TRBD1 | TRBJ1-2 | TRBV11-2 | TGTGCCAGCAGCTCGCCGACAGGGTTAAACTATGGCTACACCTTC | CASSSPTGLNYGYTF
- | - | TRBJ2-5 | TRBV12-3/TRBV12-4 | TGTGCCAGCGGGGCGAGGGCCCAAGAGACCCAGTACTTC | CASGARAQETQYF
few | - | TRBJ1-1 | TRBV7-2 | TGTGCCAGCAGCCCTTGGGGGGAGAACACTGAAGCTTTCTTT | CASSPWGENTEAFF
few | TRBD1 | TRBJ2-2 | TRBV20-1 | TGCAGTGCTAAGAAACAGGGGGCCGTCGGGGAGCTGTTTTTT | CSAKKQGAVGELFF
- | - | TRBJ2-5 | TRBV20-1 | TGCAGTGCTAGAGATGAGACGGGAGAAGAGACCCAGTACTTC | CSARDETGEETQYF
- | TRBD2 | TRBJ2-3 | TRBV28 | TGTGCCAGCAGTTTCCCTATTAGCGGGGCGAGTCAAAATACGCAGTATTTT | CASSFPISGASQNTQYF
few | - | TRBJ2-7 | TRBV6-5 | TGTGCCAGCAGTTCCCCCCTCGACGAGCAGTACTTC | CASSSPLDEQYF
- | - | TRBJ2-7 | TRBV20-1 | TGCAGTGCTAGCGAAGGAACCTACGAGCAGTACTTC | CSASEGTYEQYF
many | TRBD1 | TRBJ1-5 | TRBV5-1 | TGCGCCAGCAGCTTGACAGGGGCATATAGCAATCAGCCCCAGCATTTT | CASSLTGAYSNQPQHF
many | - | TRBJ1-2 | TRBV18 | TGTGCCAGCTCACCTAGCCTCAACTATGGCTACACCTTC | CASSPSLNYGYTF
few | - | TRBJ2-3 | TRBV12-3/TRBV12-4 | TGTGCCAGCAGTTTAGGGGCGGCTCCTACGCAGTATTTT | CASSLGAAPTQYF
- | - | TRBJ1-5 | TRBV5-1 | TGCGCCAGCAGCCTCGGACCAGGGAGCAATCAGCCCCAGCATTTT | CASSLGPGSNQPQHF
few | - | TRBJ1-2 | TRBV6-2/TRBV6-3 | TGTGCCAGCAGTCCCAGCAGCCGCTTCTATGGCTACACCTTC | CASSPSSRFYGYTF
many | - | TRBJ2-7 | TRBV5-1 | TGCGCCAGCAGCTCGAGGAACGTCGGTGGACAGACCTACGAGCAGTACTTC | CASSSRNVGGQTYEQYF
many | - | TRBJ1-5 | TRBV12-3/TRBV12-4 | TGTGCCAGCATCGCAGGCCTCCGTCAGGACCAGCCCCAGCATTTT | CASIAGLRQDQPQHF
- | - | TRBJ1-1 | TRBV29-1 | TGCAGCGTAACTGACCTCGGTGGGGCCACTGAAGCTTTCTTT | CSVTDLGGATEAFF
few | TRBD1 | TRBJ2-4 | TRBV7-2 | TGTGCCAGCAGCTCCCAGGCCGCCGCGTACAGGGGAGACATTCAGTACTTC | CASSSQAAAYRGDIQYF
- | - | TRBJ1-1 | TRBV4-1 | TGCGCCAGCAGCCACCAAAAACACCTAGGGCTGAACACTGAAGCTTTCTTT | CASSHQKHLGLNTEAFF
once | - | TRBJ2-3 | TRBV7-8 | TGTGCCAGCAGCCCCGGGGTGCTCTATCTGGCAGATACGCAGTATTTT | CASSPGVLYLADTQYF
- | - | TRBJ2-7 | TRBV5-1 | TGCGCCAGCAGCTTGGCCGGTGGCAGGGGATCCTACGAGCAGTACTTC | CASSLAGGRGSYEQYF
few | TRBD2 | TRBJ2-3 | TRBV5-1 | TGCGCCAGCAGCTTGGCCTTAGCGGGAGGGGATACGCAGTATTTT | CASSLALAGGDTQYF
many | - | TRBJ2-2 | TRBV4-1 | TGCGCCAGCAGCCCTAGCGGAGGGGGGACCGGGGAGCTGTTTTTT | CASSPSGGGTGELFF
- | - | TRBJ2-1 | TRBV20-1 | TGCAGTGCTTCCGTATTGGTCCCGGGTGAGCAGTTCTTC | CSASVLVPGEQFF
- | TRBD2 | TRBJ2-5 | TRBV6-2/TRBV6-3 | TGTGCCAGCAGTTATGCGGGGTATGAAGGAGCGGGAAGCGGGGATCAAGAGACCCAGTACTTC | CASSYAGYEGAGSGDQETQYF
- | TRBD2 | TRBJ2-7 | TRBV2 | TGTGCCAGCAGCGAATCCCCAATAGCGGGTTCAAGAACCTACGAGCAGTACTTC | CASSESPIAGSRTYEQYF
- | TRBD1 | TRBJ2-1 | TRBV5-1 | TGCGCCAGCAGCTTGGCCGGGAGACAGGGGTTAAATGAGCAGTTCTTC | CASSLAGRQGLNEQFF
many | - | TRBJ2-1 | TRBV4-3 | TGCGCCAGCAGCCAAGATTCTAGCGTCAGCTACAATGAGCAGTTCTTC | CASSQDSSVSYNEQFF